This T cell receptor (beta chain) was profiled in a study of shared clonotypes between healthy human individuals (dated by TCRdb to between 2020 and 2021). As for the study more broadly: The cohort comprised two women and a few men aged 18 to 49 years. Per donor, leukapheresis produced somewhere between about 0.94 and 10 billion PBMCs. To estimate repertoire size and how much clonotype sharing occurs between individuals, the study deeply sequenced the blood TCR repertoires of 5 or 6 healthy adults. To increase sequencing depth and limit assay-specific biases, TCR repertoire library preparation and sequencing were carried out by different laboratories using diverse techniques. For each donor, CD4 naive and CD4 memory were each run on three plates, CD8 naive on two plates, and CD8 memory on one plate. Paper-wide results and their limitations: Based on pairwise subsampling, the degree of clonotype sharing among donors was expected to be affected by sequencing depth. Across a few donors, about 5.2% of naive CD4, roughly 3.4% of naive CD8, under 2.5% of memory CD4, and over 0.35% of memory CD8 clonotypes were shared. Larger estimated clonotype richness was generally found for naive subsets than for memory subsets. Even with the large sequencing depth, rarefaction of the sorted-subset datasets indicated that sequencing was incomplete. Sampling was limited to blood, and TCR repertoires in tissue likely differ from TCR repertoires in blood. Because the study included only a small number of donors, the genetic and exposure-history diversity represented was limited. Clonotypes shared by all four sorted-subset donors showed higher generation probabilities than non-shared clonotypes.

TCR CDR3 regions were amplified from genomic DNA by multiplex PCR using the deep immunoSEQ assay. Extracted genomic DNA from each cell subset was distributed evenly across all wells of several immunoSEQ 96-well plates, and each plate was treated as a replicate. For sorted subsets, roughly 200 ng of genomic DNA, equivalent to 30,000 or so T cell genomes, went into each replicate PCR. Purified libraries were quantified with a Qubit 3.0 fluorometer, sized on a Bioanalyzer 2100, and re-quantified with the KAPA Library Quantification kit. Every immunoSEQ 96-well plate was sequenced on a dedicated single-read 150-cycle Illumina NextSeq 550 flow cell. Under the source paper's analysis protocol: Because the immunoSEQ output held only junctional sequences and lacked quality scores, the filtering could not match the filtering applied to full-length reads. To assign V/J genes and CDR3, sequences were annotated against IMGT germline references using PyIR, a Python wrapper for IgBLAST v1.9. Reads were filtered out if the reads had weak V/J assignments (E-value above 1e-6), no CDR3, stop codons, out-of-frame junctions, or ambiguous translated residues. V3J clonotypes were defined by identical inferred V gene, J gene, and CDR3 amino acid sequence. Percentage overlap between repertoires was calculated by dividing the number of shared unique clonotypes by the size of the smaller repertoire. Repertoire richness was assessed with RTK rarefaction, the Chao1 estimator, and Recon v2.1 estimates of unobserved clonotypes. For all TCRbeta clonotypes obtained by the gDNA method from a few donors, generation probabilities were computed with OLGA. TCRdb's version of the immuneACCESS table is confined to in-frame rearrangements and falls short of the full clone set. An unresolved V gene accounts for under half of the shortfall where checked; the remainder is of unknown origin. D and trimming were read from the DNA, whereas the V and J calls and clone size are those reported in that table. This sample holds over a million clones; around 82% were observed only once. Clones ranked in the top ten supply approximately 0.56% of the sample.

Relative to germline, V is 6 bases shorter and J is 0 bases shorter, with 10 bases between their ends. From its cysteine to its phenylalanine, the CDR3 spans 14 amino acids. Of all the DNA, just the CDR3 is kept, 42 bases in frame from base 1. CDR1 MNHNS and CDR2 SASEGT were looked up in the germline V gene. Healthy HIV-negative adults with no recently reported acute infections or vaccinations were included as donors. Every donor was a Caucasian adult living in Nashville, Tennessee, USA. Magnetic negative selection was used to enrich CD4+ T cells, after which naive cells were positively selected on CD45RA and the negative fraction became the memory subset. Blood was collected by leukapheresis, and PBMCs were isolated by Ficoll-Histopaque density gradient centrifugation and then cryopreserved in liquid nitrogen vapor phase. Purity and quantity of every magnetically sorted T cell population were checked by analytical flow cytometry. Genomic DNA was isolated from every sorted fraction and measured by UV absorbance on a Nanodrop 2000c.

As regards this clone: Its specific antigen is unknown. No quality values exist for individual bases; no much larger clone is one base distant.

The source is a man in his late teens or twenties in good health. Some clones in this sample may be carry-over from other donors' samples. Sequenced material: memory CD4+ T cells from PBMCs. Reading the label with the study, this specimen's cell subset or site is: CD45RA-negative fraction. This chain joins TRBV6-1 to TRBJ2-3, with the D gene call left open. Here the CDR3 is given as CASRRLTSTDTQYF. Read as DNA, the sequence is TGTGCCAGCAGGCGACTTACTAGCACAGATACGCAGTATTTT.